Listed below are T cell receptor beta chains from one sample, sequenced in a study of blood T cell repertoires in COVID-19. Assay used: immunoSEQ multiplex PCR; TCRdb lists only in-frame clones, some missing. The data contain about 490,000 clones, approximately 85% of them singletons. Input material: peripheral blood. Receptor source: a human donor in a cohort sampled during active COVID-19. The CDR3 runs from the conserved cysteine through the conserved F or W. D genes are given only for firm matches. A row's size may be missing; if present it is once, few, many or a size class.

V gene	D gene	J gene	clone size	CDR3 protein	CDR3 DNA
TRBV30	TRBD1	TRBJ2-1	-	CAWSGGTGVDNEQFF	TGTGCCTGGAGTGGGGGGACAGGGGTGGACAATGAGCAGTTCTTC
TRBV30	-	TRBJ1-2	once	CAWSVLWGRALSGYTF	TGTGCCTGGAGTGTACTCTGGGGCAGGGCATTATCTGGCTACACCTTC
TRBV5-6	TRBD1	TRBJ1-6	once	CASSLGDSRNSPLHF	TGTGCCAGCAGCTTGGGGGACAGTAGAAATTCACCCCTCCACTTT
TRBV11-2	-	TRBJ1-5	-	CASSLYNSNQPQHF	TGTGCCAGCAGCTTATATAACTCCAATCAGCCCCAGCATTTT
TRBV3-1/TRBV3-2	TRBD2	TRBJ2-1	-	CASSQGLAATNEQFF	TGTGCCAGCAGCCAAGGACTAGCGGCCACCAATGAGCAGTTCTTC
TRBV6-6	TRBD1	TRBJ2-7	-	CASSGTGESYEQYF	TGTGCCAGCAGTGGGACAGGGGAATCCTACGAGCAGTACTTC
TRBV10-3	-	TRBJ2-7	-	CAISPLGGGTYEQYF	TGTGCCATCAGTCCCCTGGGGGGTGGCACCTACGAGCAGTACTTC
TRBV14	-	TRBJ2-1	-	CASSHADRAGSYNEQFF	TGTGCCAGCAGCCACGCCGACAGGGCGGGATCCTACAATGAGCAGTTCTTC
TRBV7-9	-	TRBJ2-1	-	CASRAEGTYNEQFF	TGTGCCAGCAGGGCGGAGGGGACCTACAATGAGCAGTTCTTC
TRBV18	-	TRBJ1-1	-	CASSPAMNTEAFF	TGTGCCAGCTCGCCAGCTATGAACACTGAAGCTTTCTTT
TRBV15	-	TRBJ2-3	-	CATSPGYGTDTQYF	TGTGCCACCAGCCCGGGGTATGGCACAGATACGCAGTATTTT
TRBV5-1	TRBD1	TRBJ1-4	-	CASSLATGTRGEKLFF	TGCGCCAGCAGCTTGGCCACGGGGACCAGGGGGGAAAAACTGTTTTTT
TRBV19	TRBD2	TRBJ2-1	-	CASSVSLAGGYNEQFF	TGTGCCAGTAGCGTTTCCCTAGCGGGAGGGTACAATGAGCAGTTCTTC
TRBV3-1/TRBV3-2	TRBD2	TRBJ2-1	-	CASGPSGRGGQFF	TGTGCCAGCGGGCCGAGCGGGAGAGGAGGGCAGTTCTTC
TRBV11-2	-	TRBJ2-7	-	CASSQLRGSYEQYF	TGTGCCAGCAGCCAATTAAGGGGCTCCTACGAGCAGTACTTC
TRBV3-1/TRBV3-2	TRBD1	TRBJ1-2	once	CASGRGNGYTF	TGTGCCAGCGGCAGGGGGAATGGCTACACCTTC
TRBV7-9	-	TRBJ2-7	-	CASSRVYYEQYF	TGTGCCAGCAGCCGAGTTTACTACGAGCAGTACTTC
TRBV7-2	-	TRBJ1-5	-	CASSREQGNQPQHF	TGTGCCAGCAGCCGCGAACAGGGCAATCAGCCCCAGCATTTT
TRBV7-3	TRBD2	TRBJ2-3	-	CASSLGGRADTQYF	TGTGCCAGCAGCTTAGGCGGGAGGGCAGATACGCAGTATTTT
TRBV6-1	TRBD2	TRBJ2-5	-	CASSEFHLAGGSETQYF	TGTGCCAGCAGTGAGTTCCATCTAGCGGGAGGATCAGAGACCCAGTACTTC
TRBV28	-	TRBJ2-7	-	CASSPPTIFGEQYF	TGTGCCAGCAGTCCTCCGACTATTTTTGGCGAGCAGTACTTC
TRBV13	-	TRBJ1-2	-	CASSLGDTLLYGYTF	TGTGCCAGCAGCTTAGGGGACACCCTCCTTTATGGCTACACCTTC
TRBV30	-	TRBJ1-5	once	CAWSGGGNQPQHF	TGTGCCTGGAGCGGGGGGGGAAATCAGCCCCAGCATTTT
TRBV2	-	TRBJ2-2	-	CASNIDSSTGELFF	TGTGCCAGCAACATCGACAGTAGTACCGGGGAGCTGTTTTTT
TRBV19	-	TRBJ1-4	-	CASSIPGGLLTLNEKLFF	TGTGCCAGTAGTATCCCCGGGGGGCTCCTAACCCTTAATGAAAAACTGTTTTTT
TRBV19	TRBD2	TRBJ2-1	-	CASSGTSFDNEQFF	TGTGCCAGTAGCGGGACTAGCTTCGACAATGAGCAGTTCTTC
TRBV7-2	-	TRBJ2-1	-	CASSRGKLEIRNNEQFF	TGTGCCAGCAGTAGGGGCAAGTTGGAGATAAGGAACAATGAGCAGTTCTTC
TRBV6-5	-	TRBJ1-5	-	CASSIPQNQPQHF	TGTGCCAGCAGTATCCCCCAAAATCAGCCCCAGCATTTT
TRBV27	-	TRBJ2-2	once	CASSLGRGLARYVTGELFF	TGTGCCAGCAGTTTAGGAAGGGGTTTGGCTAGATATGTAACCGGGGAGCTGTTTTTT
TRBV15	-	TRBJ2-4	-	CASTARDIQYF	TGTGCCTCCACGGCCAGGGACATTCAGTACTTC
TRBV19	-	TRBJ1-5	-	CASSIGSFGQPQHF	TGTGCCAGTAGTATTGGGAGTTTCGGTCAGCCCCAGCATTTT
TRBV24-1	-	TRBJ2-3	-	CATSDPQLYTQYF	TGTGCCACCAGTGATCCACAGCTATATACGCAGTATTTT
TRBV25-1	TRBD1	TRBJ1-1	-	CASSETGDSTEAFF	TGTGCCAGCAGTGAAACAGGGGATAGCACTGAAGCTTTCTTT
TRBV7-8	-	TRBJ1-4	-	CASSRIKQGLVFRATNEKLFF	TGTGCCAGCAGCCGAATCAAACAGGGTTTGGTATTTAGGGCAACTAATGAAAAACTGTTTTTT
TRBV10-1	-	TRBJ2-3	-	CASALSSGTADTQYF	TGCGCCAGCGCCCTATCATCCGGGACTGCAGATACGCAGTATTTT
TRBV25-1	TRBD1	TRBJ2-3	once	CASSEWTGTPDTQYF	TGTGCCAGCAGTGAATGGACAGGGACCCCAGATACGCAGTATTTT
TRBV11-1	TRBD2	TRBJ2-1	-	CASSLGAGDEQFF	TGTGCCAGCAGCTTAGGGGCGGGAGATGAGCAGTTCTTC
TRBV7-2	-	TRBJ2-7	-	CASSLGRGSYEQYF	TGTGCCAGCAGCTTGGGAAGGGGCAGCTACGAGCAGTACTTC
TRBV29-1	-	TRBJ2-7	once	CSVEDVYYEQYF	TGCAGCGTTGAAGACGTCTACTACGAGCAGTACTTC